These 29 T cell receptor beta chains originate from one sample sequenced in a study of shared clonotypes between healthy human individuals. Using immunoSEQ multiplex PCR, the repertoire was profiled, and TCRdb retains in-frame clones only, with some absent. The sample contains hundreds of thousands of clones, around 78% of which appear only once. The specimen was PBMCs. The receptors originated from a woman in her thirties or forties in good health. Some clones in this sample may be carry-over from other donors' samples.

The chain couples TRBV7-2 to TRBJ2-4, with D uncertain. The CDR3 sequence is 14 residues long. V was clipped by 5 bases and J by 6 bases, with 14 bases between them. Germline V CDR1 and CDR2: SGHTA, FQGNSA. CDR3 protein: CASSPSPERNIQYF. The CDR3, as DNA: TGTGCCAGCAGCCCCTCTCCGGAGAGAAACATTCAGTACTTC.

In its sample, this clone was seen once. J is TRBJ2-1 and V is TRBV5-4; D might be TRBD2 (6 bases). V was trimmed by 4 bases and J by 5 bases, leaving 13 bases between them. This CDR3 has 14 amino acids. From germline, CDR1 is SGHNT and CDR2 YYREEE (reference sequence). CDR3 sequence reads: CASSRDSQDNEQFF. Written as DNA, the CDR3 is TGTGCCAGCAGCCGGGACTCCCAGGACAATGAGCAGTTCTTC.

For this clone: This likely comes from a read error, as the CDR3 has no conserved phenylalanine or tryptophan at its end. V gene TRBV15 combines with J gene TRBJ1-3; TRBD1 is a possible D gene (5 bases). Germline V lookup: CDR1 LNHNV, CDR2 YYDKDF (reference sequence). V was trimmed by 0 bases and J by 0 bases, leaving 9 bases between them. The CDR3 sequence is 16 residues long. The CDR3 DNA reads as TGTGCCACCAGCAGAGATAGGGGCTACTCTGGAAACACCATATATTCT. Translating gives CATSRDRGYSGNTIYS.

The CDR3 sequence is CASSPAGGTSEIYEQYF. The CDR3 region has the DNA TGCGCCAGCAGCCCCGCCGGTGGGACTAGCGAGATCTACGAGCAGTACTTC. The V call is TRBV5-1, the J call TRBJ2-5; 10 bases line up with TRBD2. The J call is in doubt because the DNA end fits TRBJ2-7 better. The CDR3 consists of 17 residues. CDR1 and CDR2 from the germline V gene are SGHRS and YFSETQ.

This chain uses TRBV28 with TRBJ1-5; a possible D gene is TRBD1 (5 bases). Germline V gene lookup returns CDR1 MDHEN and CDR2 SYDVKM. This CDR3 contains 16 residues. Trimming cost V 6 bases and J 2 bases, with 17 bases left between them. CDR3 nucleotide sequence: TGTGCCAGCAGCCCTAGACAGAGAAACCGCAATCAGCCCCAGCATTTT. This codes for CASSPRQRNRNQPQHF. The whole variable domain, filled in from reference TRBV28 and TRBJ1-5, reads DVKVTQSSRYLVKRTGEKVFLECVQDMDHENMFWYRQDPGLGLRLIYFSYDVKMKEKGDIPEGYSVSREKKERFSLILESASTNQTSMYLCASSPRQRNRNQPQHFGDGTRLSIL.

The chain carries TRBV10-2 and TRBJ2-3; D uncertain. The CDR3 loop spans 12 amino acids. Per germline, CDR1 WSHSY and CDR2 SAAADI. The V end was cut by 6 bases, the J end by 0 bases, with 4 bases between. Written as DNA, the CDR3 is TGCGCCAGCAGCAGGAGCACAGATACGCAGTATTTT. Amino acids: CASSRSTDTQYF.

The V and J genes are TRBV30 and TRBJ2-5; D possibly corresponds to TRBD1 (5 bases). The CDR3 length is 13 residues. V lost 0 bases, J lost 5 bases, and 10 bases lay in between. The germline gives CDR1 GTSNPN, CDR2 SVGIG (reference sequence). CDR3 DNA sequence: TGTGCCTGGAGTGTACTGCAGGGTGAGACCCAGTACTTC. It is translated as CAWSVLQGETQYF.

The rearrangement links TRBV6-6 to TRBJ1-3, with a tentative D call TRBD1 (5 bases). The CDR3 spans 14 residues. The germline V gene has CDR1 MNHNY and CDR2 SVGAGI (reference sequence). V was trimmed by 8 bases and J by 0 bases, leaving 11 bases between them. CDR3 nucleotide sequence: TGTGCCAGCCGGGGGGGGAGCTCTGGAAACACCATATATTTT. Translating it yields CASRGGSSGNTIYF.

The chain carries TRBV5-1 and TRBJ2-1, with D possibly TRBD1 on 5 matching bases. Between the trimmed V and J ends, which lost 0 bases and 8 bases, there was a span of 9 bases. Looked up from germline, CDR1 is SGHRS and CDR2 is YFSETQ. This CDR3 is 13 amino acids long. The DNA of the CDR3 is TGCGCCAGCAGCTTGGACACAGGTGATGAGCAGTTCTTC. Translation gives CASSLDTGDEQFF.

This clone was seen only once. The chain recombines TRBV7-3 with TRBJ2-1; 9 bases line up with TRBD2. The V and J ends lost 5 bases and 6 bases, in that order; junction bases with no gene match: 11. The CDR3 extends over 16 amino acids. Germline-derived CDR1 and CDR2 are SGHTA and FQGTGA. As DNA, the CDR3 is TGTGCCAGCAGCCGCCTCGGGGTAGCGGGAGCCAATGAGCAGTTCTTC. It yields the protein CASSRLGVAGANEQFF.

This clone has a handful of counts. The sample contains more than one DNA sequence encoding this CDR3. The genes are TRBV30 and TRBJ2-7; D is uncertain. With 1 base removed from V and 2 bases from J, the gap between germline ends came to 6 bases. This CDR3 region has 12 residues. Looked up from germline, CDR1 is GTSNPN and CDR2 is SVGIG (reference sequence). CDR3 bases: TGTGCCTGGAGTGGAGGCGCCTACGAGCAGTACTTC. It translates to CAWSGGAYEQYF.

A note on this clone: The same CDR3 is also encoded by other DNA sequences in this sample. The chain employs TRBV29-1 and TRBJ2-1; D remains unclear. Per germline, CDR1 SQVTM and CDR2 ANQGSEA. V was trimmed by 3 bases and J by 4 bases, leaving 7 bases between them. The CDR3 runs 12 residues. DNA of the CDR3: TGCAGCGTTGAGCTAGGGTACAATGAGCAGTTCTTC. Translated, it gives CSVELGYNEQFF.

CDR3 nucleotides: TGTGCCATCAGTGAGAGGCAGGGGGCTGCTGGGGCCAACGTCCTGACTTTC. Translating gives CAISERQGAAGANVLTF. V is TRBV10-3 and J is TRBJ2-6; 8 bases fit TRBD1. Looked up from germline, CDR1 is ENHRY and CDR2 is SYGVKD. Trimming removed 2 bases from V and 2 bases from J; junction bases left unmatched: 5. The CDR3 length is 17 residues.

In regard to this clone: This specimen includes other DNA sequences encoding the same CDR3. The chain carries TRBV29-1 and TRBJ2-5; no clear D gene. V shed 3 bases and J shed 5 bases, with 7 bases lying between them. The germline gives CDR1 SQVTM, CDR2 ANQGSEA. This CDR3 is 11 amino acids long. The CDR3 DNA reads TGCAGCGTTGAGCTTGGGGAGACCCAGTACTTC. Translated, it gives CSVELGETQYF.

This clone appeared a few times. V usage is TRBV4-1 and J usage is TRBJ2-7, with TRBD1 matching 7 bases. Germline V gene lookup returns CDR1 MGHRA and CDR2 YSYEKL. Trimming cost V 0 bases and J 0 bases; bases outside gene matches: 5. This CDR3 spans 16 amino acids. This chain's CDR3 is CASSQDQTGTSYEQYF. In nucleotides, the CDR3 is TGCGCCAGCAGCCAAGATCAGACAGGGACCTCCTACGAGCAGTACTTC.

The J gene is TRBJ1-1, the V gene TRBV7-9; the D is unclear. CDR1 and CDR2 (germline): SEHNR, FQNEAQ (reference sequence). CDR3 length: 11 amino acids. The V end was cut by 10 bases, the J end by 7 bases, with 13 bases between. In DNA form, the CDR3 reads TGTGCCACTTTGGCAGGAATTGAAGCTTTCTTT. It yields the protein CATLAGIEAFF.

The chain is built from TRBV27 and TRBJ2-7; a possible D gene is TRBD1 (6 bases). The germline V gene encodes CDR1 MNHEY and CDR2 SMNVEV (reference sequence). Trimming removed 5 bases from V and 4 bases from J, with 9 bases in between. The CDR3 is 12 amino acids. The DNA for the CDR3 is TGTGCCAGCAGTCTACAGGGTTACGAGCAGTACTTC. Translating gives CASSLQGYEQYF.

This clone was observed a handful of times. The V call is TRBV18, the J call TRBJ2-3; a weak D match, TRBD2 (6 bases). CDR1 KGHSH and CDR2 LQKENI come from the germline V gene. Trimming removed 8 bases at V and 6 bases at J, with 21 bases between. CDR3 length equals 15 residues. The CDR3 here is CASGKWTGEGDTQYF. The CDR3 DNA reads as TGTGCCAGCGGAAAATGGACGGGAGAGGGGGATACGCAGTATTTT. Filled out from reference TRBV18 and TRBJ2-3, the complete variable domain reads NAGVMQNPRHLVRRRGQEARLRCSPMKGHSHVYWYRQLPEEGLKFMVYLQKENIIDESGMPKERFSAEFPKEGPSILRIQQVVRGDSAAYFCASGKWTGEGDTQYFGPGTRLTVL.

The chain is built from TRBV19 and TRBJ2-1; D is undetermined. V was pared by 6 bases and J by 8 bases, with 17 bases between. The CDR3 extends over 14 amino acids. From germline, CDR1 is LNHDA and CDR2 SQIVND (reference sequence). The CDR3 coding sequence is TGTGCCAGTAGCCCTTCCCTGGTATCCCATGAGCAGTTCTTC. It encodes CASSPSLVSHEQFF.

Regarding this clone: A far more abundant clone sits one base away, making this likely a read error. The J gene is TRBJ1-5, the V gene TRBV6-6; D call uncertain. The CDR3 consists of 15 residues. CDR1 MNHNY and CDR2 SVGAGI come from the germline V gene (reference sequence). V lost 0 bases and J 5 bases, leaving 11 bases between the germline ends. The chain's CDR3 is CASSYSSSPDQPQHF. CDR3 sequence (DNA): TGTGCCAGCAGTTACTCGAGCAGTCCAGATCAGCCCCAGCATTTT.

This clone was detected a few times. This chain connects TRBV5-6 to TRBJ2-5, with 9 bases identical to TRBD2. This CDR3 has 15 amino acids. V dropped 3 bases and J dropped 3; count of bases not matched to a gene: 6. Germline lookup yields CDR1 SGHDT and CDR2 YYEEEE. The DNA of the CDR3 is TGTGCCAGCAGCTCCCCCAGACTAGCGGAAGAGACCCAGTACTTC. Residues: CASSSPRLAEETQYF.

The chain is built from TRBV6-1 and TRBJ1-2; a possible D gene is TRBD1 (5 bases). The CDR3 loop spans 17 amino acids. CDR1 and CDR2 from the germline V gene are MNHNS and SASEGT. V was trimmed by 2 bases and J by 2 bases, leaving 18 bases between them. CDR3 region: CASSELYVVRENYGYTF. In DNA, the CDR3 is TGTGCCAGCAGTGAACTCTATGTGGTCAGGGAGAACTATGGCTACACCTTC.

The chain uses TRBV9 and TRBJ2-3, with 10 nucleotides matching TRBD2. CDR3 length: 15 amino acids. V was pared by 0 bases and J by 10 bases, with 8 bases of the junction left unmatched. Germline V lookup: CDR1 SGDLS, CDR2 YYNGEE. CDR3 in DNA: TGTGCCAGCAGCGTAGAACTAGCGGGGCCTACGGCGCAGTATTTT. The encoded protein is CASSVELAGPTAQYF.

The chain is built from TRBV5-6 and TRBJ1-3; TRBD1 matches at 7 bases. The CDR3 is 14 residues long. Germline CDR1 and CDR2: SGHDT and YYEEEE. V shed 4 bases, J shed 2 bases, and the junction held 3 bases outside the gene matches. Here the CDR3 reads CASSPTGAGNTIYF. Here the CDR3 DNA reads TGTGCCAGCAGCCCAACAGGGGCTGGAAACACCATATATTTT.

The rearrangement joins TRBV5-6 to TRBJ2-7; the match to TRBD2 covers 10 bases. The V and J ends lost 4 bases and 6 bases, in that order; junction bases with no gene match: 7. This CDR3 comprises 14 residues. In germline, CDR1 is SGHDT, CDR2 YYEEEE. CDR3 protein: CASSDSGRALEQYF. In DNA form, the CDR3 reads TGTGCCAGCAGCGACAGCGGGAGGGCCCTCGAGCAGTACTTC.

The chain couples TRBV28 to TRBJ2-1; possible D gene TRBD2, 7 bases. Germline values: CDR1 MDHEN, CDR2 SYDVKM. The length of the CDR3 is 15 residues. V lost 2 bases and J lost 5, with 13 bases in between. The CDR3 region has the DNA TGTGCCAGCAGTTTAGGGGGGGCAGGGGACAATGAGCAGTTCTTC. Residues: CASSLGGAGDNEQFF.

This clone was picked up one time. A much larger clone differs from this one at a single base, so this may be a read error. This chain connects TRBV5-6 to TRBJ2-7, with TRBD2 matching over 13 bases. The CDR3 covers 14 residues. Per the germline V gene, CDR1 is SGHDT and CDR2 is YYEEEE. The V segment lost 4 bases and the J segment 3 bases; nucleotides outside the gene matches: 1. DNA of the CDR3: TGTGCCAGCAGCCGGACTAGCGGGAGCTACGAGCAGTACTTC. Translation gives CASSRTSGSYEQYF.

The chain joins TRBV4-1 to TRBJ2-2; 8 bases match TRBD2. The V segment lost 3 bases and the J segment 0 bases; nucleotides outside the gene matches: 9. The CDR3 length is 18 residues. CDR1 is MGHRA and CDR2 is YSYEKL in the germline V gene. The DNA of the CDR3 is TGCGCCAGCAGCCACTTCCTAGCGGGCGCGCCGAACACCGGGGAGCTGTTTTTT. Translation gives CASSHFLAGAPNTGELFF.

This clone was detected only once. The chain couples TRBV9 to TRBJ2-5, with TRBD2 matching over 10 bases. Trimming removed 4 bases from V and 4 bases from J; junction bases left unmatched: 7. Per the germline V gene, CDR1 is SGDLS and CDR2 is YYNGEE. The CDR3 extends over 15 amino acids. CDR3: CASSSEREGRETQYF. CDR3 coding DNA: TGTGCCAGCAGCTCCGAGCGGGAGGGCCGAGAGACCCAGTACTTC.